The clone carrying this T cell receptor beta chain was counted a few times. Its antigen is unknown. This entry is derived from a study of blood T cells in healthy people across ages. Germline V gene data show CDR1 as SQVTM and CDR2 as ANQGSEA. V was clipped by 6 bases and J by 4 bases, with 18 bases between them. The CDR3 extends over 14 amino acids. Study-level findings and limits: Relative to aged donors, long-lived donors carried more naive CD4+ cells and displayed higher diversity. Diversity figures based on one million T cells were deemed too low.

Primers used in a second PCR of about 6 to 12 cycles were a sample-barcoded 5' primer and a J-beta primer mix. TCRdb recomputed calls from the 5' RACE reads with MiXCR, one row per CDR3 protein. The sample records about 720,000 distinct CDR3 sequences, about a fifth being singletons. The chain carries TRBV29-1 and TRBJ1-1, with TRBD1 as a possible D gene (5 bases). Sequencing was carried out using blood. The sequence was obtained from an older man in good health. CDR3 nucleotides: TGCAGCGTACAGGAGGTGTTAGATGGCACTGAAGCTTTCTTT. Translated, it gives CSVQEVLDGTEAFF.